Listed here are 25 T cell receptor beta chains from one sample, sequenced in a study of monozygotic twins with inflammatory bowel disease. From the 5' RACE reads, TCRdb lists one entry per CDR3 protein and no DNA. The sample table sets out approximately 420,000 distinct CDR3 sequences. The sample comprised blood. The receptors stem from a human donor with ulcerative colitis or Crohn's disease, or a healthy co-twin of an affected twin (not recorded which).

The chain carries TRBV29-1 and TRBJ1-3. The germline CDR1 and CDR2 sequences are SQVTM and ANQGSEA. This CDR3 is built from 13 residues. The CDR3: CSARQTSGNTIYF.

CDR3 region: CASSLGQLAKNIQYF. The chain links TRBV7-2 to TRBJ2-4; as DNA is missing, the TRBD1 call by TCRdb cannot be tested. The germline CDR1 and CDR2 sequences are SGHTA and FQGNSA. The CDR3 is 15 residues long.

The chain uses TRBV4-1 and TRBJ2-5; the D gene TCRdb calls, TRBD1, cannot be checked with no DNA. This CDR3 is built from 15 residues. Germline loops: CDR1 MGHRA, CDR2 YSYEKL. The CDR3 here is CASSQEGDSQETQYF.

The rearrangement uses TRBV5-8 and TRBJ1-5; TCRdb names TRBD1, which stays unverified in the absence of DNA. This CDR3 region has 15 residues. Per germline, CDR1 SGHTS and CDR2 YDEGEE. CDR3 amino acids: CASSRDPYSNQPQHF.

V gene TRBV4-1 combines with J gene TRBJ2-1; TCRdb selects TRBD1, and the lack of DNA leaves this call unchecked. Germline V lookup: CDR1 MGHRA, CDR2 YSYEKL. This CDR3 contains 13 residues. The CDR3 region is CASSPQGANEQFF.

V gene TRBV12-3 or TRBV12-4 combines with J gene TRBJ1-1. The CDR3 totals 12 residues. The CDR3 sequence is CASSFAGSQAFF.

The J gene is TRBJ1-1, the V gene TRBV30; TCRdb indicates TRBD1, and absent DNA this call remains unverified. CDR1 and CDR2 from the germline V gene are GTSNPN and SVGIG (reference sequence). CDR3 length: 15 residues. The CDR3 sequence: CAWSVAGQGNTEAFF.

The chain is built from TRBV2 and TRBJ1-1; TCRdb selects TRBD1, and the lack of DNA leaves this call unchecked. The germline CDR1 and CDR2 sequences are SNHLY and FYNNEI. The CDR3 sequence is 14 residues long. CDR3 in amino acids: CASSEEGRDTEAFF.

This chain connects TRBV5-4 to TRBJ2-3; TCRdb proposes TRBD1, but this gene call is untestable without DNA. Germline V lookup: CDR1 SGHNT, CDR2 YYREEE (reference sequence). The CDR3 has 14 residues. The CDR3 sequence: CASSFGQGRDTQYF.

The chain is built from TRBV15 and TRBJ2-3; TCRdb indicates TRBD2, and absent DNA this call remains unverified. The CDR3 has 16 amino acids. Germline CDR1 is LNHNV and CDR2 is YYDKDF (reference sequence). The CDR3 reads CATSRGDSGRKETQYF. Filled out from reference TRBV15 and TRBJ2-3, the complete variable domain reads DAMVIQNPRYQVTQFGKPVTLSCSQTLNHNVMYWYQQKSSQAPKLLFHYYDKDFNNEADTPDNFQSRRPNTSFCFLDIRSPGLGDTAMYLCATSRGDSGRKETQYFGPGTRLTVL.

This chain connects TRBV5-4 to TRBJ2-1; the D gene TCRdb calls, TRBD2, cannot be checked with no DNA. In germline, CDR1 is SGHNT, CDR2 YYREEE (reference sequence). The CDR3 spans 14 residues. The CDR3 region is CASSSSGPYNEQFF.

The chain carries TRBV7-9 and TRBJ2-7. The CDR3 consists of 14 residues. Germline values: CDR1 SEHNR, CDR2 FQNEAQ (reference sequence). CDR3 loop: CASSLGSSSYEQYF.

V is TRBV27 and J is TRBJ2-7; TCRdb lists TRBD1, though no DNA is available to test this call. Germline lookup yields CDR1 MNHEY and CDR2 SMNVEV (reference sequence). CDR3 length: 17 amino acids. The CDR3 reads CASSLTWRGIAGYEQYF.

The CDR3 loop is CASSESRRDSPSPLHF. This rearrangement joins TRBV10-1 to TRBJ1-6; the TCRdb call, TRBD1, lacks DNA for checking. The CDR3 length is 16 residues. The germline CDR1 and CDR2 sequences are WNHNN and SYGVQD (reference sequence).

The CDR3 here is CASSLDWGPSTDTQYF. This chain connects TRBV7-2 to TRBJ2-3; the D gene TCRdb calls, TRBD1, cannot be checked with no DNA. The germline V gene encodes CDR1 SGHTA and CDR2 FQGNSA. The CDR3 has 16 amino acids.

The J gene is TRBJ2-5, the V gene TRBV20-1; no DNA is available, so the TRBD1 call from TCRdb remains unchecked. CDR1 and CDR2 (germline): DFQATT, SNEGSKA (reference sequence). The CDR3 spans 13 residues. CDR3 loop: CSASGTTGETQYF.

The CDR3 sequence: CASSGAVNKQFF. V gene TRBV3-1 combines with J gene TRBJ2-1; the TCRdb call, TRBD2, lacks DNA for checking. The germline gives CDR1 LGHDT, CDR2 YNNKEL (reference sequence). The CDR3 extends over 12 amino acids.

The chain joins TRBV19 to TRBJ1-2; without DNA, the TCRdb call of TRBD1 cannot be checked. The germline V gene encodes CDR1 LNHDA and CDR2 SQIVND (reference sequence). CDR3 length equals 12 residues. This CDR3 is CASHDRGYGYTF.

The chain couples TRBV6-6 to TRBJ2-7; TCRdb's D call of TRBD1 is untestable without DNA. This CDR3 comprises 14 residues. Per germline, CDR1 MNHNY and CDR2 SVGAGI (reference sequence). The CDR3 region is CASSYEGVGNEQYF.

V gene TRBV30 combines with J gene TRBJ2-7; TCRdb lists TRBD1, though no DNA is available to test this call. Germline V lookup: CDR1 GTSNPN, CDR2 SVGIG (reference sequence). CDR3 length: 12 residues. CDR3 sequence reads: CAWTPGTGDPDF.

This rearrangement joins TRBV11-1 to TRBJ2-7. The CDR3 extends over 14 amino acids. Germline V gene data show CDR1 as SGHAT and CDR2 as FQDESV (reference sequence). This chain's CDR3 is CASSLLENSYEQYF.

CDR3: CASSLGSVREKDNTGELFF. The chain couples TRBV11-1 to TRBJ2-2. Germline CDR1 SGHAT, CDR2 FQDESV (reference sequence). The CDR3 is made up of 19 amino acids.

The chain carries TRBV2 and TRBJ1-6. The CDR3 is 13 amino acids. Germline V lookup: CDR1 SNHLY, CDR2 FYNNEI. CDR3 region: CASRETAGSPLHF. The variable domain in full, with the rest retrieved from reference TRBV2 and TRBJ1-6, is EPEVTQTPSHQVTQMGQEVILRCVPISNHLYFYWYRQILGQKVEFLVSFYNNEISEKSEIFDDQFSVERPDGSNFTLKIRSTKLEDSAMYFCASRETAGSPLHFGNGTRLTVT.

J is TRBJ2-7 and V is TRBV28; TCRdb picks TRBD1, but there is no DNA to check that call. The CDR3 consists of 14 residues. Germline assignment: CDR1 MDHEN and CDR2 SYDVKM. The CDR3 sequence: CASSTPDWGYEQYF.

The chain recombines TRBV20-1 with TRBJ2-1; TCRdb proposes TRBD1, but this gene call is untestable without DNA. This CDR3 has 16 residues. CDR1 DFQATT and CDR2 SNEGSKA come from the germline V gene (reference sequence). CDR3 sequence: CSASRVSGGPNNEQFF.